This entry lists 13 T cell receptor beta chains sequenced from one sample in a study of cytomegalovirus exposure and HLA in healthy donors. PCR involved 60 Vbeta and 13 Jbeta primers. Profiled with immunoSEQ multiplex PCR; TCRdb holds only in-frame clones, not every one. The table lists 150,000 to 200,000 clones, roughly four fifths of them singletons. Material: PBMCs. The receptors were sampled from a man between 50 and 59 years old in good health and CMV-seropositive.

V and J are TRBV11-2 and TRBJ1-4; D unresolved. The CDR3 length is 15 residues. Germline CDR1 SGHAT, CDR2 FQNNGV. Trimming pared 0 bases from V and 14 bases from J, leaving 19 bases between. This CDR3 is CASSLEVSTRARLFF. For the CDR3, the DNA is TGTGCCAGCAGCTTAGAAGTTTCAACCCGCGCGCGGCTGTTTTTT.

The chain is built from TRBV15 and TRBJ1-2; D is perhaps TRBD1 (6 bases). In germline, CDR1 is LNHNV, CDR2 YYDKDF (reference sequence). With 2 bases removed from V and 8 bases from J, the gap between germline ends came to 18 bases. This CDR3 region has 15 residues. The CDR3, as DNA: TGTGCCACCAGCAGACCGGGACAAGCCGCTTCAGGCTACACCTTC. This sequence encodes CATSRPGQAASGYTF. Full variable domain (missing parts from reference TRBV15 and TRBJ1-2): DAMVIQNPRYQVTQFGKPVTLSCSQTLNHNVMYWYQQKSSQAPKLLFHYYDKDFNNEADTPDNFQSRRPNTSFCFLDIRSPGLGDTAMYLCATSRPGQAASGYTFGSGTRLTVV.

This chain connects TRBV5-6 to TRBJ1-6; D remains unclear. From germline, CDR1 is SGHDT and CDR2 YYEEEE. The CDR3 consists of 18 residues. Trimming cost V 1 base and J 6 bases, with 20 bases left between them. The CDR3 nucleotides read TGTGCCAGCAGCTTGATTGTTTCGGCGACAAGCATTAATTCACCCCTCCACTTT. Translation gives CASSLIVSATSINSPLHF.

This rearrangement joins TRBV28 to TRBJ1-2, with D possibly TRBD1 on 5 matching bases. Germline V lookup: CDR1 MDHEN, CDR2 SYDVKM. The CDR3 spans 14 residues. V lost 7 bases and J 10 bases, leaving 22 bases between the germline ends. CDR3 loop: CASTTLGAGVDYTF. In DNA, the CDR3 is TGTGCCAGCACCACCCTAGGGGCTGGGGTCGACTACACCTTC.

This clone was recorded a few times. This rearrangement joins TRBV27 to TRBJ1-2; 9 bases agree with TRBD1. The germline gives CDR1 MNHEY, CDR2 SMNVEV (reference sequence). V shed 3 bases, J shed 4 bases, and the junction held 3 bases outside the gene matches. The CDR3 runs 14 residues. The CDR3 loop reads CASSFRDRAYGYTF. CDR3 in DNA: TGTGCCAGCAGTTTCCGGGACAGGGCCTATGGCTACACCTTC.

This clone appeared a single time. The chain uses TRBV9 and TRBJ1-4; D remains unclear. V was clipped by 4 bases and J by 7 bases, with 20 bases between them. CDR3 length equals 16 residues. Germline CDR1 reads SGDLS; CDR2 reads YYNGEE. CDR3 loop: CASSPRPGPRGEKLFF. The CDR3 DNA is TGTGCCAGCAGCCCCCGCCCAGGACCCCGGGGTGAAAAACTGTTTTTT. Full variable domain (remainder filled in from reference TRBV9 and TRBJ1-4): DSGVTQTPKHLITATGQRVTLRCSPRSGDLSVYWYQQSLDQGLQFLIQYYNGEERAKGNILERFSAQQFPDLHSELNLSSLELGDSALYFCASSPRPGPRGEKLFFGSGTQLSVL.

The chain couples TRBV11-2 to TRBJ2-2; 8 bases agree with TRBD1. Trimming cost V 4 bases and J 0 bases; bases outside gene matches: 4. This CDR3 has 16 residues. Per the germline V gene, CDR1 is SGHAT and CDR2 is FQNNGV. For the CDR3, the DNA is TGTGCCAGCAGCTCTCAGGGGGCCGCGAACACCGGGGAGCTGTTTTTT. Its translation: CASSSQGAANTGELFF.

This clone was observed once. This chain connects TRBV7-9 to TRBJ2-7; 9 bases map to TRBD1. Germline values: CDR1 SEHNR, CDR2 FQNEAQ (reference sequence). The CDR3 runs 15 residues. V trimming: 5 bases; J trimming: 2 bases; junction bases outside the gene matches: 7. The CDR3 loop reads CASSPRDRETYEQYF. CDR3 nucleotides: TGTGCCAGCAGCCCCCGGGACAGGGAGACCTACGAGCAGTACTTC.

The V call is TRBV11-3, the J call TRBJ2-5; 12 nucleotides align to TRBD1. Germline lookup yields CDR1 SGHNT and CDR2 YENEEA. There are 15 residues in the CDR3. The V segment lost 5 bases and the J segment 4 bases; nucleotides outside the gene matches: 5. CDR3 DNA: TGTGCCAGCAGCCAGGGACAGGGGGCAGGAGAGACCCAGTACTTC. As protein: CASSQGQGAGETQYF.

The J gene is TRBJ1-5, the V gene TRBV10-2; possible D gene TRBD1, 6 bases. Deletions cut 8 bases from V and 0 bases from J, with 8 bases between. This CDR3 contains 13 residues. Germline CDR1 WSHSY, CDR2 SAAADI. The chain's CDR3 is CASQGTSNQPQHF. CDR3 nucleotide sequence: TGCGCCAGCCAGGGGACTAGCAATCAGCCCCAGCATTTT.

V and J are TRBV7-9 and TRBJ1-4; D call uncertain. Germline V gives CDR1 SEHNR, CDR2 FQNEAQ (reference sequence). The length of the CDR3 is 13 residues. Trimming cost V 1 base and J 7 bases, with 7 bases left between them. The CDR3 is CASSLGSTEKLFF. CDR3 nucleotide sequence: TGTGCCAGCAGCTTAGGTTCTACTGAAAAACTGTTTTTT.

V gene TRBV27 combines with J gene TRBJ2-2, with unresolved D. This CDR3 has 14 amino acids. Between the trimmed V and J ends, which lost 3 bases and 1 base, there was a span of 6 bases. Germline V CDR1 and CDR2: MNHEY, SMNVEV (reference sequence). CDR3: CASSFPGNTGELFF. In nucleotides, the CDR3 is TGTGCCAGCAGTTTCCCCGGGAACACCGGGGAGCTGTTTTTT.

The chain carries TRBV6-5 and TRBJ2-5, with 10 bases matching TRBD2. The J call may not be correct, given that the DNA end is closer to TRBJ2-7. Per the germline V gene, CDR1 is MNHEY and CDR2 is SVGAGI. The CDR3 totals 16 residues. The CDR3 region is CASSYSGLAGAYEQYF. The DNA of the CDR3 is TGTGCCAGCAGTTACTCTGGCCTAGCGGGGGCCTACGAGCAGTACTTC.